These T cell receptor beta chains were read from a single sample in a study of blood T cell repertoires in COVID-19. Method: immunoSEQ multiplex PCR; TCRdb's copy keeps in-frame clones and lacks some. Counted here are more than 80,000 clones, 85% to 90% occurring once; the ten biggest clones make up about 5.1%. The sample taken for sequencing was peripheral blood. These receptors all stem from a man aged 40-49 years with acute or convalescent COVID-19. Each CDR3 is given with its conserved first and last residue. Fields, in order: V gene, clone size, J gene, D gene, CDR3 protein, CDR3 DNA. A D gene is named only where the DNA matches it firmly. Not every row has a clone size; where given, it reads once, few, many or a size class.

TRBV19	.	TRBJ1-2	.	CASSIIGGNYGYTF	TGTGCCAGTAGTATAATCGGCGGAAACTATGGCTACACCTTC
TRBV7-3	.	TRBJ1-1	.	CASSFDGRGTEAFF	TGTGCCAGCAGCTTCGATGGACGGGGAACTGAAGCTTTCTTT
TRBV6-2/TRBV6-3	.	TRBJ1-2	TRBD1	CASSPIPRQGARYGYTF	TGTGCCAGCAGTCCCATTCCCAGACAGGGGGCCCGATATGGCTACACCTTC
TRBV6-1	.	TRBJ2-3	TRBD2	CASSEVGGNTQYF	TGTGCCAGCAGTGAAGTGGGAGGGAATACGCAGTATTTT
TRBV6-4	.	TRBJ1-1	.	CASSDSGRGEAFF	TGTGCCAGCAGTGACTCCGGGCGGGGTGAAGCTTTCTTT
TRBV9	.	TRBJ1-6	.	CASSPEDGASPLHF	TGTGCCAGCAGCCCAGAAGATGGGGCGTCACCCCTCCACTTT
TRBV7-9	.	TRBJ2-3	.	CASSLPRELSTQYF	TGTGCCAGCAGCCTCCCCCGGGAACTGAGTACGCAGTATTTT
TRBV30	once	TRBJ1-6	TRBD1	CAWLNRGDSPLHF	TGTGCCTGGCTGAACAGGGGAGACTCACCCCTCCACTTT
TRBV30	.	TRBJ1-2	TRBD1	CACRTGFYGYTF	TGTGCCTGTCGGACAGGCTTCTATGGCTACACCTTC
TRBV30	.	TRBJ2-1	TRBD2	CAWSHRLAGGPNEQFF	TGTGCCTGGAGCCATAGACTAGCGGGAGGGCCTAATGAGCAGTTCTTC
TRBV27	.	TRBJ2-3	TRBD2	CASSLDGLAGYTQYF	TGTGCCAGCAGTTTAGACGGACTAGCGGGATATACGCAGTATTTT
TRBV30	.	TRBJ1-4	.	CAWGARGYSLINEKLFF	TGTGCCTGGGGCGCACGGGGTTACAGTCTCATTAATGAAAAACTGTTTTTT
TRBV19	.	TRBJ2-2	.	CASSKTGPAGELFF	TGTGCCAGTAGTAAAACAGGGCCCGCCGGGGAGCTGTTTTTT
TRBV5-4	.	TRBJ2-2	TRBD2	CASSAGDSRRTGELFF	TGTGCCAGCAGCGCGGGGGACTCCCGGAGGACCGGGGAGCTGTTTTTT
TRBV4-2	.	TRBJ2-3	TRBD2	CASSLKGTSGGADTQYF	TGTGCCAGCAGCCTAAAAGGGACTAGCGGGGGGGCAGATACGCAGTATTTT
TRBV30	.	TRBJ2-7	TRBD1	CAWSVARQGFYEQYF	TGTGCCTGGAGTGTCGCCCGACAGGGATTCTACGAGCAGTACTTC
TRBV7-2	.	TRBJ2-3	.	CASSPSTLGGTDTQYF	TGTGCCAGCAGCCCGTCGACCCTAGGGGGCACAGATACGCAGTATTTT
TRBV18	.	TRBJ1-4	TRBD1	CASSSGTGVKLFF	TGTGCCAGCTCTTCCGGGACAGGGGTCAAACTGTTTTTT
TRBV27	.	TRBJ2-1	TRBD2	CASSSGTRGVQFF	TGTGCCAGCAGTTCCGGGACCCGGGGGGTGCAGTTCTTC
TRBV6-5	.	TRBJ1-2	.	CASKSVNYGYTF	TGTGCCAGCAAATCCGTTAACTATGGCTACACCTTC
TRBV18	.	TRBJ1-2	.	CASSPPGVPRGYGYTF	TGTGCCAGCTCACCTCCGGGGGTACCGCGGGGCTATGGCTACACCTTC
TRBV27	.	TRBJ1-1	.	CASSGGLTGTEAFF	TGTGCCAGCAGTGGAGGGCTTACCGGCACTGAAGCTTTCTTT